These 27 T cell receptor beta chains share one sample of origin, sequenced in a study of breast tumors, draining lymph nodes, adjacent tissues. TCRdb used MiXCR to reprocess the multiplex PCR reads, holding one entry per CDR3 protein. The table records about 140,000 distinct CDR3 sequences, approximately 20% of them present only once. The lymph nodes were axillary draining lymph nodes from breast cancer patients. The sample consisted of axillary lymph node tissue. The receptors come from a female donor with breast cancer. Some clones in this sample may be carry-over from other donors' samples.

This chain joins TRBV30 and TRBJ2-3; D unclear. V lost 3 bases and J lost 2, with 12 bases in between. The germline CDR1 and CDR2 sequences are GTSNPN and SVGIG (reference sequence). CDR3 length: 14 amino acids. CDR3 sequence reads: CAWRTAIPTDTQYF. CDR3 nucleotides: TGTGCCTGGAGGACGGCCATACCCACAGATACGCAGTATTTT.

At least ten counts were recorded for this clonotype. The V gene is TRBV20-1, the J gene TRBJ2-1; D is ambiguous. Germline V gene sequence: CDR1 DFQATT, CDR2 SNEGSKA (reference sequence). CDR3 length: 16 amino acids. Trimming took off 6 bases at V and 8 bases at J, with 26 bases between the two ends. The CDR3 spells CSARHPAASASDEQFF. In nucleotides, the CDR3 is TGCAGTGCCCGACACCCAGCAGCGAGTGCTTCGGATGAGCAGTTCTTC.

The table lists this clonotype with many counts. The chain carries TRBV7-2 and TRBJ1-6; 7 bases line up with TRBD1. V was pared by 3 bases and J by 10 bases, with 9 bases of the junction left unmatched. Germline CDR1 is SGHTA and CDR2 is FQGNSA. This CDR3 comprises 15 residues. CDR3 DNA: TGTGCCAGCAGCTTCAGACAGGGCAAGGGCTCACCCCTCCACTTT. Translating gives CASSFRQGKGSPLHF. The full variable domain, rest sourced from reference TRBV7-2 and TRBJ1-6, is GAGVSQSPSNKVTEKGKDVELRCDPISGHTALYWYRQSLGQGLEFLIYFQGNSAPDKSGLPSDRFSAERTGGSVSTLTIQRTQQEDSAVYLCASSFRQGKGSPLHFGNGTRLTVT.

The table lists this clonotype with a few counts. The chain joins TRBV7-2 to TRBJ2-4; 9 nucleotides align to TRBD2. The CDR3 extends over 13 amino acids. V lost 5 bases, J lost 12 bases, and 8 bases stayed unmatched. Germline lookup yields CDR1 SGHTA and CDR2 FQGNSA. In DNA form, the CDR3 reads TGTGCCAGCAGCCCCCCGACTAGCGGCTATCAGTACTTC. Its translation: CASSPPTSGYQYF.

This clonotype came up many times. The chain couples TRBV2 to TRBJ2-3; D uncertain. Deletions cut 4 bases from V and 2 bases from J, with 16 bases between. CDR3 length: 16 residues. CDR1 SNHLY and CDR2 FYNNEI come from the germline V gene. DNA of the CDR3: TGTGCCAGCAGTGGGGGTCCTAAAGAGGACACAGATACGCAGTATTTT. Translation gives CASSGGPKEDTDTQYF. Combining the CDR3 with reference TRBV2 and TRBJ2-3 gives the whole variable domain EPEVTQTPSHQVTQMGQEVILRCVPISNHLYFYWYRQILGQKVEFLVSFYNNEISEKSEIFDDQFSVERPDGSNFTLKIRSTKLEDSAMYFCASSGGPKEDTDTQYFGPGTRLTVL.

The chain uses TRBV12-3 or TRBV12-4 and TRBJ2-2; 11 positions match TRBD2. V shed 8 bases and J 0 bases; nucleotides not matched to a gene: 8. The length of the CDR3 is 17 residues. This chain's CDR3 is CASEGTSGPSNTGELFF. As DNA, the CDR3 is TGTGCCAGCGAGGGGACTAGCGGACCCTCGAACACCGGGGAGCTGTTTTTT.

This clonotype was recorded at least ten times. The genes are TRBV11-2 and TRBJ2-7; TRBD1 agrees at 8 bases. Germline CDR1 reads SGHAT; CDR2 reads FQNNGV. There are 15 residues in the CDR3. V lost 5 bases to trimming and J lost 2 bases; unmatched junction nucleotides: 8. In nucleotides, the CDR3 is TGTGCCAGCAGCCGTTTACAGGGGGGACCCTACGAGCAGTACTTC. Amino acid sequence: CASSRLQGGPYEQYF.

For this clonotype: This may be a read error: a much more frequent sequence differs by one nucleotide. The chain uses TRBV5-6 and TRBJ2-5; D is undetermined. The germline V gene encodes CDR1 SGHDT and CDR2 YYEEEE. The CDR3 runs to 17 residues. The V end was cut by 2 bases, the J end by 2 bases, with 19 bases between. The CDR3 region is CASSLRKQSLLQETQYF. The DNA of the CDR3 is TGTGCCAGCAGCTTACGAAAACAGTCATTGCTTCAAGAGACCCAGTACTTC.

The chain employs TRBV4-1 and TRBJ2-1, with D unclear. Germline CDR1 reads MGHRA; CDR2 reads YSYEKL. CDR3 length: 17 residues. Trimming removed 2 bases at V and 3 bases at J, with 17 bases between. This CDR3 is CASSQKWSSRNYNEQFF. CDR3 DNA: TGCGCCAGCAGCCAAAAGTGGTCGAGCAGAAACTACAATGAGCAGTTCTTC.

In this sample, this clonotype turned up many times. The chain carries TRBV11-3 and TRBJ2-7; D call uncertain. Germline assignment: CDR1 SGHNT and CDR2 YENEEA. V was pared by 3 bases and J by 2 bases, with 11 bases between. The CDR3 contains 14 residues. Written as DNA, the CDR3 is TGTGCCAGCAGCTTCGATGGTAGGGCCTACGAGCAGTACTTC. Translating it yields CASSFDGRAYEQYF.

Of note for this clonotype: A read error may account for a junction end that differs from germline. This sequence joins TRBV7-2 and TRBJ2-7, with D tentatively TRBD1 (5 bases). CDR1 is SGHTA, CDR2 FQGNSA, per germline. The CDR3 is 13 residues long. This CDR3 is CASSLRQSYGQYF. The CDR3 bases are TGTGCCAGCAGCCTCCGACAGAGCTACGGGCAGTACTTC.

Many counts were recorded for this clonotype. V gene TRBV11-2 combines with J gene TRBJ1-2; TRBD1 aligns across 9 bases. This CDR3 is built from 19 residues. J gave up 2 bases and V 1 base, and 14 bases lay outside the gene matches. The germline V gene encodes CDR1 SGHAT and CDR2 FQNNGV. CDR3: CASSLAVWTGEGLNYGYTF. CDR3 nucleotides: TGTGCCAGCAGCTTAGCTGTGTGGACAGGGGAAGGTCTAAACTATGGCTACACCTTC.

This clonotype was recorded at least ten times. This chain connects TRBV5-8 to TRBJ2-1, with D possibly matching TRBD2 (5 bases). The V end was cut by 0 bases, the J end by 5 bases, with 12 bases between. The CDR3 contains 15 residues. The germline V gene has CDR1 SGHTS and CDR2 YDEGEE. The CDR3 sequence is CASSLVAGQNNEQFF. The CDR3 bases are TGTGCCAGCAGCTTGGTTGCGGGTCAGAACAATGAGCAGTTCTTC.

This clonotype was observed at least ten times. The V call is TRBV7-2, the J call TRBJ2-3; D not resolved. The CDR3 length is 13 residues. Trimming shortened V by 5 bases and J by 3 bases, and 9 bases separated the two germline ends. CDR1 is SGHTA, CDR2 FQGNSA, per germline. CDR3 sequence: CASSRPVTDTQYF. CDR3 nucleotide sequence: TGTGCCAGCAGCCGACCCGTTACAGATACGCAGTATTTT.

This clonotype has a count of ten or more. The V call is TRBV10-3, the J call TRBJ2-5; TRBD1 aligns across 8 bases. V dropped 10 bases and J dropped 2; count of bases not matched to a gene: 9. The germline V gene encodes CDR1 ENHRY and CDR2 SYGVKD. This CDR3 spans 14 amino acids. In DNA form, the CDR3 reads TGTGCCACCCGACAGGGGACGGGACAAGAGACCCAGTACTTC. It translates to CATRQGTGQETQYF.

This clonotype was seen only once. With a much larger clone just one base away, this may be a read error. The V gene is TRBV19, the J gene TRBJ2-3, with 8 bases fitting TRBD2. The CDR3 consists of 16 residues. Germline loops: CDR1 LNHDA, CDR2 SQIVND (reference sequence). V lost 9 bases to trimming and J lost 6 bases; unmatched junction nucleotides: 17. CDR3 DNA: TGTGCCAGCTCGGGACTAGAGAGGTTAAGTGGCGATACGCAGTATTTT. Translated: CASSGLERLSGDTQYF.

This clonotype was seen ten or more times. This chain uses TRBV7-3 with TRBJ2-1, with D perhaps TRBD1 (5 bases). V was pared by 1 base and J by 4 bases, with 11 bases between. CDR3 length equals 15 residues. CDR1 is SGHTA and CDR2 is FQGTGA in the germline V gene. This CDR3 reads CASSLMSSGYNEQFF. The CDR3 DNA follows: TGTGCCAGCAGCTTAATGTCCTCAGGGTACAATGAGCAGTTCTTC.

This clonotype appeared a few times. The rearrangement uses TRBV30 and TRBJ1-5, with D perhaps TRBD1 (6 bases). Germline values: CDR1 GTSNPN, CDR2 SVGIG (reference sequence). Trimming took off 0 bases at V and 7 bases at J, with 19 bases between the two ends. This CDR3 is built from 16 residues. CDR3 region: CAWSVNLGARGQPQHF. The DNA of the CDR3 is TGTGCCTGGAGTGTAAATCTGGGGGCGAGGGGCCAGCCCCAGCATTTT. The whole variable domain, filled in from reference TRBV30 and TRBJ1-5, reads SQTIHQWPATLVQPVGSPLSLECTVEGTSNPNLYWYRQAAGRGLQLLFYSVGIGQISSEVPQNLSASRPQDRQFILSSKKLLLSDSGFYLCAWSVNLGARGQPQHFGDGTRLSIL.

This clonotype occurred many times. V and J are TRBV20-1 and TRBJ1-5; the match to TRBD1 covers 7 bases. The CDR3 sequence is 16 residues long. Germline CDR1 DFQATT, CDR2 SNEGSKA (reference sequence). V was pared by 6 bases and J by 7 bases, with 18 bases of the junction left unmatched. CDR3 loop: CSAPEARRGEGQPQHF. CDR3 coding DNA: TGCAGTGCCCCAGAGGCTCGCAGGGGGGAGGGACAGCCCCAGCATTTT.

At least ten counts were recorded for this clonotype. The chain employs TRBV6-5 and TRBJ1-6, with D perhaps TRBD1 (6 bases). This CDR3 is 13 amino acids long. Germline V CDR1 and CDR2: MNHEY, SVGAGI. V was trimmed by 6 bases and J by 11 bases, leaving 14 bases between them. CDR3 sequence (DNA): TGTGCCAGCAGCCGGGGACACCCGGCACCCCTCCACTTT. Translated: CASSRGHPAPLHF.

Details on this clonotype: This may arise from a read error, as a much more abundant clone is one base away. J is TRBJ2-7 and V is TRBV20-1; a weak D match, TRBD2 (5 bases). Trimming stripped 2 bases from V and 0 bases from J, with 14 bases between. Per germline, CDR1 DFQATT and CDR2 SNEGSKA (reference sequence). CDR3 size: 15 residues. The DNA of the CDR3 is TGCAGTGCTAGACCAGCGGCCTCAAACTCCTACGAGCAGTACTTC. Its protein is CSARPAASNSYEQYF.

Of note for this clonotype: This could be a read error, since a much larger clone is one nucleotide away. The rearrangement joins TRBV5-1 to TRBJ2-7; 13 bases fit TRBD2. In germline, CDR1 is SGHRS, CDR2 YFSETQ. The CDR3 consists of 19 residues. CDR3 bases: TGCGCCAGCGGCTTGAATGGTGGACTAGCGGGAGCGGGAAGCTACGAGCAGTACTTC. Translating it yields CASGLNGGLAGAGSYEQYF.

The gene calls are TRBV27 and TRBJ2-2; 8 bases line up with TRBD1. Germline lookup yields CDR1 MNHEY and CDR2 SMNVEV (reference sequence). The V segment lost 3 bases and the J segment 4 bases; nucleotides outside the gene matches: 10. The CDR3 is 17 residues long. This CDR3 is CASSFPSDRDLTGELFF. Written as DNA, the CDR3 is TGTGCCAGCAGTTTCCCTTCGGACAGGGACCTCACCGGGGAGCTGTTTTTT.

At least ten counts were recorded for this clonotype. For the CDR3, the DNA is TGTGCCAGTAGTATAGTCGCAGGCGGGGAGACCCAGTACTTC. Amino acid sequence: CASSIVAGGETQYF. The chain couples TRBV19 to TRBJ2-5, with D possibly being TRBD2 (5 bases). Germline V gene lookup returns CDR1 LNHDA and CDR2 SQIVND (reference sequence). V shed 1 base and J shed 5 bases, with 11 bases lying between them. The CDR3 consists of 14 residues. Complete variable domain (other parts from reference TRBV19 and TRBJ2-5): DGGITQSPKYLFRKEGQNVTLSCEQNLNHDAMYWYRQDPGQGLRLIYYSQIVNDFQKGDIAEGYSVSREKKESFPLTVTSAQKNPTAFYLCASSIVAGGETQYFGPGTRLLVL.

This clonotype was observed at least ten times. The rearrangement uses TRBV20-1 and TRBJ2-3; D is ambiguous. The V gene's germline CDR1 is DFQATT and CDR2 SNEGSKA (reference sequence). This CDR3 comprises 13 residues. V gave up 1 base and J gave up 4 bases, with 9 bases separating them. CDR3 nucleotide sequence: TGCAGTGCTAGAGGGAGCCCCGCAGATACGCAGTATTTT. Protein sequence: CSARGSPADTQYF.

Ten or more counts support this clonotype. V is TRBV6-5 and J is TRBJ1-4; 7 bases fit TRBD1. CDR1 is MNHEY and CDR2 is SVGAGI in the germline V gene. CDR3 length equals 15 residues. J gave up 8 bases and V 3 bases, and 9 bases lay outside the gene matches. CDR3 sequence: CASSYSRTGREKLFF. The CDR3, as DNA: TGTGCCAGCAGTTATTCAAGGACAGGTCGGGAAAAACTGTTTTTT.

This clonotype was recorded at least ten times. The chain combines TRBV7-8 with TRBJ1-4; TRBD1 agrees at 10 bases. The germline V gene has CDR1 SGHVS and CDR2 FQNEAQ. V shed 5 bases and J 8 bases; nucleotides not matched to a gene: 8. There are 15 residues in the CDR3. For the CDR3, the DNA is TGTGCCAGCAGCGCGGCAGGACAGGGGGGCGAAAAACTGTTTTTT. Protein: CASSAAGQGGEKLFF.